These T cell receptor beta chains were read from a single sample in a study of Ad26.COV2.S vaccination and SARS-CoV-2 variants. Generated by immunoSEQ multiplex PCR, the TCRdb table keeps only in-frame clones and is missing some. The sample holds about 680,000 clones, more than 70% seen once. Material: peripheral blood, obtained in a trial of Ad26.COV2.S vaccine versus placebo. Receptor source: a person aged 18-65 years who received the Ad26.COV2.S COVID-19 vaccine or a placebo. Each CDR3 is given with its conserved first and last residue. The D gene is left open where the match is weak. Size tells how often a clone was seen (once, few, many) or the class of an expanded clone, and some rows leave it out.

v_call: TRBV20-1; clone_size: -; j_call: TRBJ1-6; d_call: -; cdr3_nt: TGCAGTGCTAGTGGAGCGGGCGGAGGTATTGCACCCCTCCACTTT; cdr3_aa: CSASGAGGGIAPLHF
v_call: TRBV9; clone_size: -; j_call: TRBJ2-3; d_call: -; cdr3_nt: TGTGCCAGCAGCGTAGCTTCACTGAATACGCAGTATTTT; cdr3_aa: CASSVASLNTQYF
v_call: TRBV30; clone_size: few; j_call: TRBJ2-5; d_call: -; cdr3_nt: TGTGCCTGGAGACAATCCCGGAGAACGGACTTC; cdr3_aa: CAWRQSRRTDF
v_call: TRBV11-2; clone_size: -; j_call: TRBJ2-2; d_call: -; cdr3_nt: TGTGCCAGCACAAGACCCGTCACCGGGGAGCTGTTTTTT; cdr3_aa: CASTRPVTGELFF
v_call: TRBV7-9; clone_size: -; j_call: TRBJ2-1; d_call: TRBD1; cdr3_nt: TGTGCCAGCTTCAGGGACAGGGTGAGCGATGAGCAGTTCTTC; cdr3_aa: CASFRDRVSDEQFF
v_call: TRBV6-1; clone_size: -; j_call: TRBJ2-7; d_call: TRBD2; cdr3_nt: TGTGCCAGCAGTGATACTAGCGGGAGTACCTACGAGCAGTACTTC; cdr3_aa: CASSDTSGSTYEQYF
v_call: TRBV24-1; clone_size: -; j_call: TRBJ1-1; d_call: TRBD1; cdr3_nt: TGTGCCACCAGTGATTTATGGCAGGGGGCCGGCGCTTTCTTT; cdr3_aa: CATSDLWQGAGAFF
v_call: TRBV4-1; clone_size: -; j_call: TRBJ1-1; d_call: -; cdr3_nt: TGCGCCAGCAGCCAAGACACTGAAGCTTTCTTT; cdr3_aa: CASSQDTEAFF
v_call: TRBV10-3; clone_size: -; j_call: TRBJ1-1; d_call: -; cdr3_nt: TGTGCCATCAGTGTCGGTCCTTGGGGCACTGAAGCTTTCTTT; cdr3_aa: CAISVGPWGTEAFF
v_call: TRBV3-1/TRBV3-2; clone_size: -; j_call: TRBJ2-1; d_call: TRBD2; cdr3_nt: TGTGCCAGCAGCCAAGGTGGGAGGGCCTACAATGAGCAGTTCTTC; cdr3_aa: CASSQGGRAYNEQFF
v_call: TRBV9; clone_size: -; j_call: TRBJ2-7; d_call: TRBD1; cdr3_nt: TGTGCCAGCAGCCCAGGGACAGGGGTCCCCTACGAGCAGTACTTC; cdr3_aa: CASSPGTGVPYEQYF
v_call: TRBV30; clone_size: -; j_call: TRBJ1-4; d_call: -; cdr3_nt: TGTGCCTGGACTAGGTACTCAACTAATGAAAAACTGTTTTTT; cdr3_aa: CAWTRYSTNEKLFF
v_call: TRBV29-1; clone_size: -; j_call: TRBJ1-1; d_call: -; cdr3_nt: TGCAGCGTTGACGAAGTGAACACTGAAGCTTTCTTT; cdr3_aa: CSVDEVNTEAFF
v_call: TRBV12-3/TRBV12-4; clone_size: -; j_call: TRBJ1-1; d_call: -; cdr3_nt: TGTGCCAGCAGTTTATCGCGGGCTTTCTTT; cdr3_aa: CASSLSRAFF
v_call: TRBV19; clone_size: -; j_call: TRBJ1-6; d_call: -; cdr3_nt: TGTGCCAGTAAATCGCCGGGTTCACCCCTCCACTTT; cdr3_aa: CASKSPGSPLHF
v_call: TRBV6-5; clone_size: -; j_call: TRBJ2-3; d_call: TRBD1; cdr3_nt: TGTGCCAGCACCGTACAGGGGGCAGATACGCAGTATTTT; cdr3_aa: CASTVQGADTQYF
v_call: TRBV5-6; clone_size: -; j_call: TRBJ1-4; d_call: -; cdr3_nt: TGTGCCAGCAGCTTGGAATACAGGGTCACTAATGAAAAACTGTTTTTT; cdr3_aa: CASSLEYRVTNEKLFF
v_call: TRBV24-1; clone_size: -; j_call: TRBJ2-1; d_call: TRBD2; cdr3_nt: TGTGCCACCGGGACTCCTGCGGGGGGGAACAATGAGCAGTTCTTC; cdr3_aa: CATGTPAGGNNEQFF
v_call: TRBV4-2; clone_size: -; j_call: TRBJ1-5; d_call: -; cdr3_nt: TGTGCCAGCAGCCAAGAAGCAGGGCATCAGCCCCAGCATTTT; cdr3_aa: CASSQEAGHQPQHF
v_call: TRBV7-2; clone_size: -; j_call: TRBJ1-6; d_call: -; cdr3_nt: TGTGCCAGCAGCTTAATGGACGGGAATTCACCCCTCCACTTT; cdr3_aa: CASSLMDGNSPLHF
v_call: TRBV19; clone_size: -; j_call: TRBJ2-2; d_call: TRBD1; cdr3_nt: TGTGCCAGTAGTATCGGACAGGGTAACACCGGGGAGCTGTTTTTT; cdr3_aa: CASSIGQGNTGELFF
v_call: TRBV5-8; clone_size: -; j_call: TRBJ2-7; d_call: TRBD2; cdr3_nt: TGTGCCAGCAGCCTTCCCGGACTAGCAAGGTACGAGCAGTACTTC; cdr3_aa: CASSLPGLARYEQYF
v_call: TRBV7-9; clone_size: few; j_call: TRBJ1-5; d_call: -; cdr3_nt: TGTGCCAGCAGCTCCGAGGGGCTGGGGAATCAGCCCCAGCATTTT; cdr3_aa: CASSSEGLGNQPQHF
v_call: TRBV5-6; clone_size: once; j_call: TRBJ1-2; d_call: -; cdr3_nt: TGTGCCAGCAGCTTGCGGTATGGCTACACCTTC; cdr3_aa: CASSLRYGYTF
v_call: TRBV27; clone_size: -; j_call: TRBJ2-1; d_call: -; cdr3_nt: TGTGCCAGCAGTTTATTATTCGGGGGATCCGATGAGCAGTTCTTC; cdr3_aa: CASSLLFGGSDEQFF
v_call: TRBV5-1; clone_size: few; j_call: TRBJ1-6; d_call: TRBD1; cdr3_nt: TGCGCCAGCAGCCAACAGGGGATTGTAGGGTCACCCCTCCACTTT; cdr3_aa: CASSQQGIVGSPLHF
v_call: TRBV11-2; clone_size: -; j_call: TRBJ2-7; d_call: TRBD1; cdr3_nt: TGTGCCAGCAGTCGACCGGGACAGGGGGCCAACGAGCAGTACTTC; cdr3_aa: CASSRPGQGANEQYF
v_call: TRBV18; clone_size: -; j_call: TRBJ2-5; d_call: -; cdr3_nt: TGTGCCAGCTCACCAGCACCAGCTCAAGAGACCCAGTACTTC; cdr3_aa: CASSPAPAQETQYF
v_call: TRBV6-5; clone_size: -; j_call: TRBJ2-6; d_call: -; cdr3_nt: TGTGCCGCGCGCTCTGGGGCCAACGTCCTGACTTTC; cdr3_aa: CAARSGANVLTF
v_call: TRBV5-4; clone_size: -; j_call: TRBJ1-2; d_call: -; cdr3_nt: TGTGCCAGCAGCGGGGGGGTTTTAGTCACTTATGGCTACACCTTC; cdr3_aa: CASSGGVLVTYGYTF
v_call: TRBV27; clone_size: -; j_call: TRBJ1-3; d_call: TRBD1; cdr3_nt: TGTGCCAGCAGCCCAGTGTACAGGGGGGACCCAGAGGCTGGAAACACCATATATTTT; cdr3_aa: CASSPVYRGDPEAGNTIYF
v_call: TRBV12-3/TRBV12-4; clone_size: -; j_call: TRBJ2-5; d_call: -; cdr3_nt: TGTGCCAGCAGTTTGGTAAGAGAGACCCAGTACTTC; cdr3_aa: CASSLVRETQYF
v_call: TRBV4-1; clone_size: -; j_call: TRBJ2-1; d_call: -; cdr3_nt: TGCGCCAGCAGCCGTGGACGGATAAGCTCCTACAATGAGCAGTTCTTC; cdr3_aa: CASSRGRISSYNEQFF
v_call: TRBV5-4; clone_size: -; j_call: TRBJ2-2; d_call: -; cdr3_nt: TGTGCCAGCAGCTCTTTGGAGGGTAACACCGGGGAGCTGTTTTTT; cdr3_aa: CASSSLEGNTGELFF
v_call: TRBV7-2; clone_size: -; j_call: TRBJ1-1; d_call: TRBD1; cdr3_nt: TGTGCCAGCAGCCTAGACAGGGGCGAGAACACTGAAGCTTTCTTT; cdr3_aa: CASSLDRGENTEAFF
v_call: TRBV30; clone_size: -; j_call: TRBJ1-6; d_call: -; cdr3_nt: TGTGCCTGGAGTGTATATGGGACGTTTAATTCACCCCTCCACTTT; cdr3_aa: CAWSVYGTFNSPLHF
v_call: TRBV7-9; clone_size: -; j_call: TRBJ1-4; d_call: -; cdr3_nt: TGTGCCAGCAGCCCAAGGCGGGGGCATGAAAAACTGTTTTTT; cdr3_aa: CASSPRRGHEKLFF
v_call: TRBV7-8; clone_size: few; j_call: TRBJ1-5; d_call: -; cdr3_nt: TGTGCCAGCAGCTTAGGGGGGATTAGCAATCAGCCCCAGCATTTT; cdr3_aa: CASSLGGISNQPQHF
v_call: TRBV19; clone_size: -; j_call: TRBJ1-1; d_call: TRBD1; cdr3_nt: TGTGCCAGTAGTGTACGGGACAGGAACACTGAAGCTTTCTTT; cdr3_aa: CASSVRDRNTEAFF
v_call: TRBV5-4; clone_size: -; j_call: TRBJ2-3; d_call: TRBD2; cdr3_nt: TGTGCCTCATTTCTAGCGGGAGTGAAAGATACGCAGTATTTT; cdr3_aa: CASFLAGVKDTQYF
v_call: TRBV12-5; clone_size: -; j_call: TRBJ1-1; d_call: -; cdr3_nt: TGTGCTAGTGGTCCCGACTGGGGGAACACTGAAGCTTTCTTT; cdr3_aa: CASGPDWGNTEAFF
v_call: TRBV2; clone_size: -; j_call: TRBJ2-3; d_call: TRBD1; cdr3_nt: TGTGCCAGCAGTGAGGGACAGTCTCCCCCCACAGATGATACGCAGTATTTT; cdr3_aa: CASSEGQSPPTDDTQYF
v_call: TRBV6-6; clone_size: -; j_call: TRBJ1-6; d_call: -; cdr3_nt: TGTGCCAGCAGTATAAGCTCCTATAATTCACCCCTCCACTTT; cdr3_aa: CASSISSYNSPLHF
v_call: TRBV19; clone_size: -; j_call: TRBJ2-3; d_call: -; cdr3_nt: TGTGCCAGTAGTCCCCGGGTGCCGGGCACAGATACGCAGTATTTT; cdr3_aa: CASSPRVPGTDTQYF
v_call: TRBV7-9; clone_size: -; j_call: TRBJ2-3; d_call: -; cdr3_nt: TGTGCCAGCAGCTTAGCTGGTCAAGTCACTGATACGCAGTATTTT; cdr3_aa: CASSLAGQVTDTQYF
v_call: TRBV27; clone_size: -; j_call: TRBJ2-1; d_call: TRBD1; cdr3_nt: TGTGCCAGCAGTCCCCACGACAGGGGGCGCGGGAATGAGCAGTTCTTC; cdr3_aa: CASSPHDRGRGNEQFF